This T cell receptor (beta chain) was sequenced during a study of blood T cell repertoires in COVID-19. Study-level background: COVID-19 samples from acute and convalescent phases originated in the United States, Italy and Spain. PBMCs, B-cell-depleted T cells, or T cells provided the cDNA or gDNA that made up the material.

In the authors' workflow: Reference gene primer amplification yielded estimated nucleated cell counts. Method: immunoSEQ multiplex PCR; TCRdb's copy keeps in-frame clones and lacks some. Clone size and V and J calls were adopted from that table, with D and trimming inferred from the DNA. The repertoire consists of 61,000 or so clones, with about nine tenths occurring once and the leading ten covering about 21%. CDR3 length: 14 residues. Trimming removed 0 bases at V and 3 bases at J, with 9 bases between. Germline values: CDR1 SNHLY, CDR2 FYNNEI. The genes are TRBV2 and TRBJ2-7; a possible D gene is TRBD1 (5 bases). Material: peripheral blood. This clonotype was obtained from a woman in her 50s with active or convalescent COVID-19. The CDR3 spells CASSEAHRIYEQYF. CDR3 DNA: TGTGCCAGCAGTGAAGCCCACAGGATCTACGAGCAGTACTTC.